Detailed here is one TCR beta chain. Germline V gives CDR1 MNHNY, CDR2 SVGAGI (reference sequence). The CDR3 runs to 14 residues. Trimming removed 0 bases at V and 6 bases at J, with 11 bases between. The repertoire was sequenced with immunoSEQ multiplex PCR; TCRdb's copy has only in-frame clones and lacks some. The profile shows about 980,000 clones, over 60% of them singletons. This sample stems from a study of shared clonotypes between healthy human individuals. The chain carries TRBV6-6 and TRBJ1-1; D perhaps matches TRBD1 (5 bases). The source material was memory CD4+ T cells sorted from blood. The sample's subset: CD45RA-negative fraction. The sequence was collected from a man in his late teens or twenties in good health. The CDR3 sequence: CASSYSGQGSEAFF. The CDR3 region has the DNA TGTGCCAGCAGTTACTCCGGGCAGGGTTCTGAAGCTTTCTTT.